The TCR beta chain described here comes from a study of control samples from healthy donors and cancer patients. The V gene end was trimmed by 2 bases and the J gene end by 2 bases; junction bases not matched to a gene: 4. The germline CDR1 and CDR2 sequences are MNHEY and SVGAGI. The CDR3 loop spans 15 amino acids. Sequencing was performed with immunoSEQ multiplex PCR; in TCRdb, only in-frame clones are kept and a portion is missing. The sample yields about 100,000 clones, about 88% seen once. This clone turned up a few times. The V and J genes are TRBV6-5 and TRBJ2-3; TRBD2 aligns across 7 bases. The TCR comes from a woman aged 50 to 65 in good health. The sequenced sample consisted of blood. CDR3 sequence reads: CASSYRGRDTDTQYF. CDR3 DNA: TGTGCCAGCAGTTACCGGGGGAGGGACACAGATACGCAGTATTTT.